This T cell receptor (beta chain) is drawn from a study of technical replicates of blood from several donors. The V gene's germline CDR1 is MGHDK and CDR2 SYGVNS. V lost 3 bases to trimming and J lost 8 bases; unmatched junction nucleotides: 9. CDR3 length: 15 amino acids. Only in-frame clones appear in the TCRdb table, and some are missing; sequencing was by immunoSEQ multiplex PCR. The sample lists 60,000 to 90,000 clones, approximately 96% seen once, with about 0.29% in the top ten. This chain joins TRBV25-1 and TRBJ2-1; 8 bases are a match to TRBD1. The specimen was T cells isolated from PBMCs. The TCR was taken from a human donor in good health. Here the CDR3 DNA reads TGTGCCAGCAGTGAGCTAGACAGGGGAAGGTATGAGCAGTTCTTC. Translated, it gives CASSELDRGRYEQFF.